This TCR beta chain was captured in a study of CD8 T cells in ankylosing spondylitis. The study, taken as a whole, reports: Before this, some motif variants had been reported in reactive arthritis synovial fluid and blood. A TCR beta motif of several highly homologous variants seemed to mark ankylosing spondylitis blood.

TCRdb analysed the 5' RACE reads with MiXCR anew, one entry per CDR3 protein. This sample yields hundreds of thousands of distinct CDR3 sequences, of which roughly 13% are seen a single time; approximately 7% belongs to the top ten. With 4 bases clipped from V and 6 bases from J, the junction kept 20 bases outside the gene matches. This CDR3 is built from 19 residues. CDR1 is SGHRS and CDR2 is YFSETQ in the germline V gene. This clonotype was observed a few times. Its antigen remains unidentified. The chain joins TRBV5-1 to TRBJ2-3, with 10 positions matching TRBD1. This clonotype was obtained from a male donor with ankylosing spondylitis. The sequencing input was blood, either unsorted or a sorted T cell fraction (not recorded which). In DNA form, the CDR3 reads TGCGCCAGCAGCAAATCACCGGGACAGGGGACCCCTGGGGCGGATACGCAGTATTTT. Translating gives CASSKSPGQGTPGADTQYF.